This T cell receptor (beta chain) was captured in a study of blood T cell repertoires in COVID-19. For the study at large: COVID-19 samples, acute and convalescent, were from the United States, Italy and Spain.

Authors' methods: Amplified reference gene primers provided the basis for estimating nucleated cell counts. Repertoires were generated with immunoSEQ multiplex PCR, while TCRdb's copy carries only in-frame clones and drops some. The V and J calls and the clone size are those of that table, but D and trimming were determined from the DNA. The table lists 35,000 to 55,000 clones, 85% to 90% of them singletons. The clonotype comes from a man aged 50 or older with active COVID-19. Sequences were obtained from peripheral blood.

CDR3 in amino acids: CASSFTGTAEAFF. CDR3 bases: TGTGCCAGCAGTTTCACGGGGACAGCTGAAGCTTTCTTT. The gene calls are TRBV12-3 or TRBV12-4 and TRBJ1-1; 7 bases are a match to TRBD1. The CDR3 runs 13 residues. The V segment lost 3 bases and the J segment 6 bases; nucleotides outside the gene matches: 4.